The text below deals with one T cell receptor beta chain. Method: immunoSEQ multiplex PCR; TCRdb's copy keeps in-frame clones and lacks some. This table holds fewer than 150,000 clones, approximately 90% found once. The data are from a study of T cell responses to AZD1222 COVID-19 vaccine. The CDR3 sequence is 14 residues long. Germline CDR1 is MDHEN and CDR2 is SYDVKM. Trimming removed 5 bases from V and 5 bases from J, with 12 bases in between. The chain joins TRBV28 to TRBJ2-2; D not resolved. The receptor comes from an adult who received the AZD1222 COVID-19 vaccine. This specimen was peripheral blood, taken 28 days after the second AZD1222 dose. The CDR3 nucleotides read TGTGCCAGCAGTCGGTGGAGTGGGACCGGGGAGCTGTTTTTT. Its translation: CASSRWSGTGELFF.